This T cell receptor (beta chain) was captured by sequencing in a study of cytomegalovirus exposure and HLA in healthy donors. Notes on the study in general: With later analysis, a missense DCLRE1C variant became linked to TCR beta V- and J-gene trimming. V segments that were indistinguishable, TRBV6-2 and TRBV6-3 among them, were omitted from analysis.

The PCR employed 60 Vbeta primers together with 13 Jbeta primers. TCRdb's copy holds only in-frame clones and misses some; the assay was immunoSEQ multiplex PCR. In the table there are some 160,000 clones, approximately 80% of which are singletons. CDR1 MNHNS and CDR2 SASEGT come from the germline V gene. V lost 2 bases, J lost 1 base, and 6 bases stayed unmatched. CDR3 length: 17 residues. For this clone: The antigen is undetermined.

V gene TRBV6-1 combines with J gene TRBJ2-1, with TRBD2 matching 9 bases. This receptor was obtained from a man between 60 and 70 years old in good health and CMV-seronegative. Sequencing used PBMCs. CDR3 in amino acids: CASSELAGRGSYNEQFF. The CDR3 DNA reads TGTGCCAGCAGTGAACTAGCGGGACGGGGATCCTACAATGAGCAGTTCTTC.